What follows describes a single TCR beta chain. The antigen it binds to is not known. Nothing much larger sits one base from this clone, and base qualities are not available. This record belongs to a study of early T cells in non-severe SARS-CoV-2 infection (dated by TCRdb to the early 2020s). In the study overall: TCR sequencing used bulk RNA from unsorted whole blood, so alpha and beta chains could not be paired. The investigation overall reported the following: VDJdb matching was skewed toward anti-spike CD8 responses and likely underestimated virus-specific expansions by missing private and CD4 specificities.

This was a case-control study nested in a cohort of healthcare workers in London, UK, who had nasopharyngeal swab PCR tests and blood samples taken every week. Healthcare workers were recruited during the week of the UK lockdown, between 23 and 31 March 2020, and followed weekly for up to about 15 weeks. Receptors were amplified or captured by 5' RACE. Sequencing relied on a NextSeq 500. To correct for sequencing error and PCR bias, the TCR library protocol tagged individual cDNA molecules with unique molecular identifiers. Both TCR alpha and beta chains were sequenced, and tight co-correlation was observed between alpha and beta sequence abundances in each sample. The source study handled its data this way. Decombinator V4 was used to annotate TCR sequences for V gene, J gene and CDR3. Expanded TCRs were defined as changing significantly between any two time points under a Poisson model with p below 0.0001. TCR abundances were normalised to the total number of TCRs sequenced per sample and expressed as counts per million. TRAV1-2 paired with TRAJ12, TRAJ20 or TRAJ33 defined MAIT TCRs, while TRAV10 paired with TRAJ18 defined iNKT TCRs. VDJdb, accessed on 1 November 2021, was searched for TCRs annotated for CMV, EBV and SARS-CoV-2, and TCRs annotated for more than one antigen were excluded. TCRdb took the public reads, trimmed them with fastp at Q25, ran MiXCR for clone calling and kept in-frame beta chains. CDR3 protein sequences are deduplicated, and each keeps its most common genes and DNA. The V and J calls were determined by TCRdb, not by the authors. This sample has about 44,000 distinct CDR3 sequences in its table, and about 25% of those were observed once. Roughly 4.2% of the sample is held by the ten biggest clonotypes.

The germline V gene (reference sequence) yields SEHNR for CDR1 and FQNEAQ for CDR2. V drops 6 bases and J drops 5 bases, leaving 17 bases in between. The CDR3 covers 14 residues, taking in both the cysteine and the phenylalanine. Just the 42-base CDR3 DNA is kept, in frame starting at base 1. The V gene is TRBV7-9 and the J gene is TRBJ2-7; the D segment might be TRBD1 or TRBD2, since each matches 5 bases. This TCR came from an adult who was a healthcare worker with PCR-confirmed SARS-CoV-2 infection or an uninfected control (not recorded which). The sequencing used whole blood, collected at baseline. The CDR3 region reads CASSPGRVEDEQYF. The sequence in DNA is TGTGCCAGCAGTCCGGGACGGGTAGAGGACGAGCAGTACTTC.